These 20 T cell receptor beta chains originate from one sample sequenced in a study of blood T cell repertoires in COVID-19. Sequencing was performed with immunoSEQ multiplex PCR; in TCRdb, only in-frame clones are kept and a portion is missing. The table records roughly 230,000 clones, around four fifths of them present only once. The sequenced material came from peripheral blood. The receptors shown here come from a woman aged 60-75 years with active or convalescent COVID-19.

The chain is built from TRBV3-1 (or the pseudogene TRBV3-2) and TRBJ2-1, with 14 bases that match TRBD2. The CDR3 covers 14 residues. CDR1 is LGHDT and CDR2 is YNNKEL in the germline V gene (reference sequence). The J segment lost 14 bases and the V segment lost 4 bases, leaving 7 bases of the junction unmatched. The CDR3 coding sequence is TGTGCCAGCAGCCCTGGACTAGCGGGGGGTGATAAGTTCTTC. This codes for CASSPGLAGGDKFF.

The chain joins TRBV10-3 to TRBJ2-1; 10 nucleotides agree with TRBD2. This CDR3 region has 17 residues. Germline lookup yields CDR1 ENHRY and CDR2 SYGVKD. The trim removed 4 bases at V and 5 bases at J, leaving 11 bases unmatched. The CDR3 DNA reads TGTGCCATCAGTGGTCTATCAGCGGGGGGGCCTGACAATGAGCAGTTCTTC. Its translation is CAISGLSAGGPDNEQFF.

This chain joins TRBV19 and TRBJ1-6, with TRBD1 identical over 9 bases. Losses at the gene ends were 6 bases for V and 10 bases for J; bases not matched to a gene: 4. The CDR3 is 13 residues long. In germline, CDR1 is LNHDA, CDR2 SQIVND (reference sequence). The CDR3 DNA follows: TGTGCCAGTAGGGACAGGGGACAATCACCCCTCCACTTT. Amino acids: CASRDRGQSPLHF. The complete variable domain, with remaining parts taken from reference TRBV19 and TRBJ1-6, reads DGGITQSPKYLFRKEGQNVTLSCEQNLNHDAMYWYRQDPGQGLRLIYYSQIVNDFQKGDIAEGYSVSREKKESFPLTVTSAQKNPTAFYLCASRDRGQSPLHFGNGTRLTVT.

This clone was detected once. V and J are TRBV10-2 and TRBJ2-1, with a weak D call TRBD2 (5 bases). V lost 7 bases and J lost 3, with 10 bases in between. The CDR3 totals 13 residues. Per germline, CDR1 WSHSY and CDR2 SAAADI. The CDR3 nucleotides read TGCGCCAGCACCGCGGGTAGCTACAATGAGCAGTTCTTC. Translating it yields CASTAGSYNEQFF.

The J gene is TRBJ1-4, the V gene TRBV3-1 (or the pseudogene TRBV3-2), with 9 bases lining up with TRBD1. The CDR3 is made up of 15 amino acids. Losses at the gene ends were 2 bases for V and 13 bases for J; bases not matched to a gene: 11. Germline V gene sequence: CDR1 LGHDT, CDR2 YNNKEL (reference sequence). The CDR3 nucleotides are TGTGCCAGCAGCCAATCCGGGACAGGGCCCCGGGGACTGTTTTTT. This translates into CASSQSGTGPRGLFF.

The J gene is TRBJ1-6, the V gene TRBV6-5; D is ambiguous. CDR3 length: 13 amino acids. Trimming left V 8 bases short and J 0 bases short, with 5 bases between. Germline CDR1 and CDR2: MNHEY and SVGAGI. The CDR3 protein is CASESSYNSPLHF. The CDR3 nucleotides read TGTGCCAGCGAGAGCTCCTATAATTCACCCCTCCACTTT.

This clone has only one observation. CDR3 loop: CASSDRGSNQPQHF. CDR3 coding DNA: TGTGCCAGCAGTGACCGGGGTAGCAATCAGCCCCAGCATTTT. The rearrangement uses TRBV2 and TRBJ1-5; D unclear. V lost 3 bases to trimming and J lost 0 bases, with 6 bases between them. CDR1 and CDR2 from the germline V gene are SNHLY and FYNNEI. The CDR3 is 14 amino acids.

This clone was seen only a few times. The junction and the germline gene differ at one end; a read error may be behind it. The rearrangement uses TRBV7-2 and TRBJ2-2; the D is unclear. In germline, CDR1 is SGHTA, CDR2 FQGNSA. The length of the CDR3 is 12 residues. The DNA for the CDR3 is TGTGCCAGCAGCGTAGCCGCCGGGGAGCTGTTTTTT. Translation: CASSVAAGELFF.

To note about this clone: This sample also contains other DNA sequences that code for the same CDR3. J is TRBJ2-7 and V is TRBV11-3, with TRBD1 as a possible D gene (5 bases). CDR1 and CDR2 (germline): SGHNT, YENEEA. V dropped 1 base and J dropped 3 bases, with 7 bases sitting between them. The CDR3 contains 13 residues. In DNA form, the CDR3 reads TGTGCCAGCAGCTTAGGGGGCAGCTACGAGCAGTACTTC. Its translation: CASSLGGSYEQYF. Looking up the rest from reference TRBV11-3 and TRBJ2-7 gives the full variable domain: EAGVVQSPRYKIIEKKQPVAFWCNPISGHNTLYWYLQNLGQGPELLIRYENEEAVDDSQLPKDRFSAERLKGVDSTLKIQPAELGDSAVYLCASSLGGSYEQYFGPGTRLTVT.

The chain links TRBV7-9 to TRBJ2-5; 9 bases agree with TRBD2. CDR3 length equals 17 residues. J lost 5 bases, V lost 5 bases, and 15 bases had no gene match. Looked up from germline, CDR1 is SEHNR and CDR2 is FQNEAQ (reference sequence). The CDR3 reads CASSPPLGGRASETQYF. CDR3 bases: TGTGCCAGCAGCCCTCCTCTTGGCGGGAGGGCGAGTGAGACCCAGTACTTC.

The V gene is TRBV5-1, the J gene TRBJ2-7; 8 bases are a match to TRBD1. The CDR3 extends over 14 amino acids. The germline CDR1 and CDR2 sequences are SGHRS and YFSETQ. The junction had 3 bases not matched to a gene; V was cut back by 1 base and J by 3 bases. The CDR3 DNA follows: TGCGCCAGCAGCTTGTGGACAGGGAACTACGAGCAGTACTTC. This translates into CASSLWTGNYEQYF.

The V gene is TRBV15, the J gene TRBJ1-6; 7 bases are a match to TRBD1. V lost 3 bases to trimming and J lost 8 bases; unmatched junction nucleotides: 7. This CDR3 has 15 amino acids. The germline V gene encodes CDR1 LNHNV and CDR2 YYDKDF (reference sequence). CDR3: CATSSEGGMDSPLHF. The CDR3 coding sequence is TGTGCCACCAGCAGCGAAGGGGGCATGGATTCACCCCTCCACTTT.

The rearrangement joins TRBV6-1 to TRBJ1-1, with 7 bases lining up with TRBD1. The length of the CDR3 is 17 residues. V shed 2 bases, J shed 1 base, and the junction held 10 bases outside the gene matches. From germline, CDR1 is MNHNS and CDR2 SASEGT. CDR3 sequence reads: CASSESVRDSRNTEAFF. CDR3 nucleotides: TGTGCCAGCAGTGAATCGGTCCGGGACAGCCGGAACACTGAAGCTTTCTTT.

V and J are TRBV7-8 and TRBJ1-1, with D possibly TRBD1 on 5 matching bases. CDR1 is SGHVS and CDR2 is FQNEAQ in the germline V gene. The CDR3 sequence is 14 residues long. V lost 5 bases, J lost 4 bases, and 14 bases lay in between. CDR3 region: CASSRPTGITEAFF. CDR3 bases: TGTGCCAGCAGCCGCCCTACAGGTATCACTGAAGCTTTCTTT.

This chain joins TRBV12-5 and TRBJ2-2; D perhaps matches TRBD1 (5 bases). The CDR3 is 16 amino acids. Germline V lookup: CDR1 LGHNT, CDR2 FRNRAP. The germline V and J ends were trimmed by 5 bases and 0 bases, with 13 bases remaining between them. In nucleotides, the CDR3 is TGTGCTAGTGGTACAGGCCACTCGGCGAACACCGGGGAGCTGTTTTTT. It is translated as CASGTGHSANTGELFF.

The chain joins TRBV11-2 to TRBJ2-1, with TRBD1 matching 8 bases. CDR1 is SGHAT, CDR2 FQNNGV, per germline. Trimming removed 2 bases from V and 10 bases from J; junction bases left unmatched: 10. The CDR3 is 15 amino acids. CDR3 region: CASSLTGSRTGEQFF. CDR3 sequence (DNA): TGTGCCAGCAGCTTAACAGGGTCGAGGACAGGGGAGCAGTTCTTC. The full variable domain, in which reference TRBV11-2 and TRBJ2-1 provide the parts outside the CDR3, is EAGVAQSPRYKIIEKRQSVAFWCNPISGHATLYWYQQILGQGPKLLIQFQNNGVVDDSQLPKDRFSAERLKGVDSTLKIQPAKLEDSAVYLCASSLTGSRTGEQFFGPGTRLTVL.

The chain uses TRBV27 and TRBJ2-7; TRBD2 matches 8 bases. Germline V CDR1 and CDR2: MNHEY, SMNVEV (reference sequence). V gave up 6 bases and J gave up 6 bases; unmatched junction bases: 7. The CDR3 covers 13 residues. The CDR3 sequence: CASRIGRGGEQYF. In DNA, the CDR3 is TGTGCCAGCAGGATCGGGAGGGGTGGCGAGCAGTACTTC.

The V gene is TRBV28, the J gene TRBJ2-7, with 8 nucleotides matching TRBD1. V lost 5 bases and J lost 2; bases outside the gene matches: 11. CDR3 length equals 16 residues. Looked up from germline, CDR1 is MDHEN and CDR2 is SYDVKM. The CDR3, as DNA: TGTGCCAGCAGTCACCCGACAGGGGTATATACCTACGAGCAGTACGTC. Amino acids: CASSHPTGVYTYEQYV.

This clone was seen a few times. The V gene is TRBV19, the J gene TRBJ1-1; D is possibly TRBD1 (5 bases). CDR3 length: 14 residues. Deletions cut 0 bases from V and 10 bases from J, with 15 bases between. CDR1 is LNHDA and CDR2 is SQIVND in the germline V gene (reference sequence). In DNA, the CDR3 is TGTGCCAGTAGTATAGATCGGCAGGGCGTCGGAGCTTTCTTT. It translates to CASSIDRQGVGAFF. The full variable domain, completed using reference TRBV19 and TRBJ1-1, is DGGITQSPKYLFRKEGQNVTLSCEQNLNHDAMYWYRQDPGQGLRLIYYSQIVNDFQKGDIAEGYSVSREKKESFPLTVTSAQKNPTAFYLCASSIDRQGVGAFFGQGTRLTVV.

V and J are TRBV27 and TRBJ1-2; 10 bases align to TRBD1. V shed 6 bases, J shed 5 bases, and the junction held 6 bases outside the gene matches. The CDR3 consists of 14 residues. CDR1 MNHEY and CDR2 SMNVEV come from the germline V gene (reference sequence). CDR3 region: CASSWTGGRYGYTF. CDR3 nucleotides: TGTGCCAGCAGCTGGACAGGGGGAAGATATGGCTACACCTTC.